The 9 T cell receptor beta chains presented below share a single source sample, sequenced in a study of T-cell reconstitution after alpha-beta-depleted transplantation in children. Molecular barcoding with unique molecular identifiers was used for the TCRbeta library. One entry per CDR3 protein results from TCRdb running MiXCR on the PCR reads. The data hold approximately 590,000 distinct CDR3 sequences, with roughly a tenth observed a single time. Here the sequenced sample was PBMCs from the stem cell graft donor, taken from the stem cell graft. The receptors originated from a human donor who donated a stem cell graft to a child with acute myeloid leukemia.

The genes are TRBV20-1 and TRBJ2-5; D uncertain. The CDR3 length is 13 residues. CDR1 is DFQATT and CDR2 is SNEGSKA in the germline V gene (reference sequence). With 5 bases removed from V and 2 bases from J, the gap between germline ends came to 12 bases. Written as DNA, the CDR3 is TGCAGTGCTCCCCATTGGGATCAAGAGACCCAGTACTTC. Amino acid sequence: CSAPHWDQETQYF.

This clonotype has just a few counts. The rearrangement uses TRBV4-3 and TRBJ1-2, with 7 positions matching TRBD1. The germline V gene has CDR1 LGHNA and CDR2 YSLEER. The CDR3 totals 15 residues. V was pared by 4 bases and J by 5 bases, with 10 bases of the junction left unmatched. The CDR3 DNA follows: TGCGCCAGCAGCCGAGCGACGACAGGGATGTATGGCTACACCTTC. Amino acid sequence: CASSRATTGMYGYTF.

A note on this clonotype: This clone may be a read error of a much larger clone one base away. The chain links TRBV29-1 to TRBJ2-7; D perhaps matches TRBD2 (6 bases). The germline V gene encodes CDR1 SQVTM and CDR2 ANQGSEA. This CDR3 spans 12 amino acids. The V end lost 7 bases, the J end lost 8 bases, and 18 bases lay between the germline ends. The CDR3 sequence is CSARPSEYKQYF. The CDR3 DNA reads as TGCAGCGCCCGGCCTAGCGAATACAAGCAGTACTTC.

This clonotype was detected only a few times. The genes are TRBV7-9 and TRBJ1-5; D uncertain. V lost 6 bases, J lost 5 bases, and 11 bases lay in between. The CDR3 totals 13 residues. Per the germline V gene, CDR1 is SEHNR and CDR2 is FQNEAQ (reference sequence). The CDR3, as DNA: TGTGCCAGCAGTCGTACCCGGGATCAGCCCCAGCATTTT. Protein: CASSRTRDQPQHF.

Ten or more counts support this clonotype. The chain's CDR3 is CSGQGPDTQYF. The CDR3 DNA follows: TGCAGTGGACAAGGACCAGATACGCAGTATTTT. This chain joins TRBV20-1 and TRBJ2-3; no definite D call. Germline CDR1 DFQATT, CDR2 SNEGSKA (reference sequence). Deletions cut 7 bases from V and 4 bases from J, with 9 bases between. This CDR3 has 11 amino acids.

This clonotype has more than one count but fewer than ten. This chain joins TRBV5-1 and TRBJ2-7; 9 bases are shared with TRBD1. The J segment lost 4 bases and the V segment lost 0 bases, leaving 8 bases of the junction unmatched. This CDR3 region has 16 residues. CDR1 and CDR2 from the germline V gene are SGHRS and YFSETQ. CDR3 DNA sequence: TGCGCCAGCAGCTTGGCTCCGGGACAGGGTATTTACGAGCAGTACTTC. This translates into CASSLAPGQGIYEQYF.

This clonotype came up a few times. The V and J genes are TRBV29-1 and TRBJ2-7; D might be TRBD1 (6 bases). The CDR3 loop spans 14 amino acids. Trimming took off 5 bases at V and 5 bases at J, with 19 bases between the two ends. Germline V lookup: CDR1 SQVTM, CDR2 ANQGSEA. CDR3 residues: CSVLLAAGTNEQYF. In DNA, the CDR3 is TGCAGCGTTTTACTGGCGGCAGGGACAAACGAGCAGTACTTC.

The CDR3 coding sequence is TGCGCCAGCAGCCAAGATAAGGTCCTCCGCGGGAACACCATATATTTT. Its translation is CASSQDKVLRGNTIYF. V is TRBV4-3 and J is TRBJ1-3; no reliable D call. CDR3 length: 16 residues. The V end was cut by 0 bases, the J end by 7 bases, with 16 bases between. Germline V gives CDR1 LGHNA, CDR2 YSLEER.

The chain is built from TRBV7-2 and TRBJ1-3; possible D gene TRBD1, 5 bases. This CDR3 has 17 residues. V was clipped by 0 bases and J by 0 bases, with 12 bases between them. The germline CDR1 and CDR2 sequences are SGHTA and FQGNSA. CDR3 bases: TGTGCCAGCAGCTTAGCGCGTCGGGGGAGCTCTGGAAACACCATATATTTT. This gives the protein CASSLARRGSSGNTIYF.